The 15 T cell receptor beta chains presented below share a single source sample, sequenced in a study of T cells of healthy individuals. One entry per CDR3 protein, called by TCRdb with MiXCR from the 5' RACE reads. Altogether 40,000 to 60,000 distinct CDR3 sequences are present, 14% to 15% being singletons, with the ten largest covering about 16%. These receptors came from a human donor in good health.

This clonotype was picked up many times. The chain uses TRBV6-5 and TRBJ1-5; a weak D match, TRBD1 (6 bases). The CDR3 extends over 16 amino acids. CDR1 and CDR2 (germline): MNHEY, SVGAGI. Trimming left V 0 bases short and J 6 bases short, with 15 bases between. CDR3 loop: CASSYSAGEPPQPQHF. The CDR3 DNA reads as TGTGCCAGCAGTTACTCGGCAGGGGAGCCACCTCAGCCCCAGCATTTT.

This clonotype was picked up a small number of times. The V call is TRBV28, the J call TRBJ1-2, with no clear D. V lost 6 bases, J lost 4 bases, and 15 bases lay in between. The CDR3 length is 14 residues. The germline CDR1 and CDR2 sequences are MDHEN and SYDVKM. The CDR3 bases are TGTGCCAGCAGCCGAGCTTCGGCACTCTATGGCTACACCTTC. This sequence encodes CASSRASALYGYTF.

This chain links TRBV10-3 with TRBJ1-1; D gene ambiguous. Germline V lookup: CDR1 ENHRY, CDR2 SYGVKD. The CDR3 is 13 residues long. Trimming removed 4 bases at V and 1 base at J, with 7 bases between. CDR3 amino acids: CAISGPRNTEAFF. The DNA for the CDR3 is TGTGCCATCAGTGGCCCACGGAACACTGAAGCTTTCTTT.

The rearrangement uses TRBV11-2 and TRBJ1-2; D is ambiguous. In germline, CDR1 is SGHAT, CDR2 FQNNGV. The V and J ends lost 1 base and 1 base respectively, with 7 bases between them. The CDR3 is 14 residues long. The CDR3 DNA reads as TGTGCCAGCAGCTTAGTGAACAGTAACTATGGCTACACCTTC. It specifies CASSLVNSNYGYTF.

The genes are TRBV28 and TRBJ1-5, with D possibly matching TRBD1 (6 bases). Per germline, CDR1 MDHEN and CDR2 SYDVKM. The CDR3 length is 16 residues. Trimming stripped 1 base from V and 3 bases from J, with 13 bases between. The CDR3 bases are TGTGCCAGCAGTTTATTCTCGGGGGCGAACAATCAGCCCCAGCATTTT. This sequence encodes CASSLFSGANNQPQHF.

This chain joins TRBV6-5 and TRBJ1-1, with 7 positions matching TRBD1. V trimming: 5 bases; J trimming: 0 bases; junction bases outside the gene matches: 3. Per the germline V gene, CDR1 is MNHEY and CDR2 is SVGAGI. CDR3 length: 14 amino acids. CDR3 amino acids: CASSETGMNTEAFF. As DNA, the CDR3 is TGTGCCAGCAGTGAGACAGGGATGAACACTGAAGCTTTCTTT.

The J gene is TRBJ2-1, the V gene TRBV19; D is possibly TRBD1 (5 bases). The CDR3 runs to 14 residues. The germline CDR1 and CDR2 sequences are LNHDA and SQIVND (reference sequence). V was clipped by 3 bases and J by 6 bases, with 12 bases between them. CDR3: CASSIPGPPNEQFF. For the CDR3, the DNA is TGTGCCAGTAGTATCCCAGGGCCTCCCAATGAGCAGTTCTTC. The full variable domain, with the rest looked up from reference TRBV19 and TRBJ2-1, is DGGITQSPKYLFRKEGQNVTLSCEQNLNHDAMYWYRQDPGQGLRLIYYSQIVNDFQKGDIAEGYSVSREKKESFPLTVTSAQKNPTAFYLCASSIPGPPNEQFFGPGTRLTVL.

This clonotype was detected only a few times. This chain's CDR3 is CASSRPTQGLGYEQYF. The CDR3 coding sequence is TGTGCCAGCAGTCGTCCCACGCAGGGATTGGGCTACGAGCAGTACTTC. This rearrangement joins TRBV7-2 to TRBJ2-7; possibly TRBD1 for D (5 bases). Germline V gene data show CDR1 as SGHTA and CDR2 as FQGNSA. CDR3 length: 16 residues. V lost 6 bases and J lost 3, with 21 bases in between.

The J gene is TRBJ2-5, the V gene TRBV7-9; TRBD2 matches at 8 bases. Per the germline V gene, CDR1 is SEHNR and CDR2 is FQNEAQ (reference sequence). V was clipped by 0 bases and J by 2 bases; unmatched bases: 8. This CDR3 is 17 amino acids long. CDR3 bases: TGTGCCAGCAGCTTAGCCGTTGGCGGGGGGCCGCAAGAGACCCAGTACTTC. It encodes CASSLAVGGGPQETQYF.

In this sample, this clonotype turned up many times. The chain has TRBV6-6 and TRBJ2-7, with a weak D call TRBD1 (5 bases). Germline CDR1 MNHNY, CDR2 SVGAGI (reference sequence). V was shortened by 6 bases and J by 7 bases, with 19 bases between the two germline ends. The CDR3 contains 14 residues. CDR3 region: CASSSGPTQGEQYF. CDR3 in DNA: TGTGCCAGCAGCTCCGGACCGACTCAGGGTGAGCAGTACTTC.

V is TRBV5-5 and J is TRBJ1-6; 9 nucleotides agree with TRBD1. The germline CDR1 and CDR2 sequences are SGHKS and YYEKEE (reference sequence). After removal of 5 bases from V and 10 bases from J, the junction contained 10 bases not matched to a gene. This CDR3 comprises 15 residues. In DNA form, the CDR3 reads TGTGCCAGCAGGACCCCGACAGGGGGGCGATCACCCCTCCACTTT. It translates to CASRTPTGGRSPLHF.

This clonotype has a handful of counts. The chain recombines TRBV30 with TRBJ2-7, with 8 positions matching TRBD1. The trim removed 5 bases at V and 2 bases at J, leaving 5 bases unmatched. This CDR3 comprises 13 residues. The germline V gene has CDR1 GTSNPN and CDR2 SVGIG (reference sequence). In nucleotides, the CDR3 is TGTGCCTGGCGAAACAGGGGGGCCTACGAGCAGTACTTC. It encodes CAWRNRGAYEQYF.

This clonotype was observed a few times. This chain connects TRBV7-2 to TRBJ2-1; no reliable D call. CDR1 is SGHTA and CDR2 is FQGNSA in the germline V gene. Trimming left V 2 bases short and J 10 bases short, with 9 bases between. The CDR3 extends over 12 amino acids. For the CDR3, the DNA is TGTGCCAGCAGCTTACTTGCGCGGGAGCAGTTCTTC. Translated, it gives CASSLLAREQFF.

This clonotype has at least ten counts. This chain connects TRBV6-5 to TRBJ2-4; TRBD1 matches at 9 bases. V gave up 6 bases and J gave up 0 bases; unmatched junction bases: 9. In germline, CDR1 is MNHEY, CDR2 SVGAGI. There are 17 residues in the CDR3. The CDR3 DNA sequence: TGTGCCAGCAGGAGGGGACAGGGCTTTCTAGCCAAAAACATTCAGTACTTC. It codes for CASRRGQGFLAKNIQYF.

This clonotype was counted many times. The chain links TRBV4-2 to TRBJ2-7; the match to TRBD2 covers 9 bases. This CDR3 region has 16 residues. Germline V gene lookup returns CDR1 LGHNA and CDR2 YNFKEQ. After removal of 0 bases from V and 4 bases from J, the junction contained 7 bases not matched to a gene. The CDR3 coding sequence is TGTGCCAGCAGCCAAGAATTGCGGGGGGGCTTGTACGAGCAGTACTTC. This encodes CASSQELRGGLYEQYF.